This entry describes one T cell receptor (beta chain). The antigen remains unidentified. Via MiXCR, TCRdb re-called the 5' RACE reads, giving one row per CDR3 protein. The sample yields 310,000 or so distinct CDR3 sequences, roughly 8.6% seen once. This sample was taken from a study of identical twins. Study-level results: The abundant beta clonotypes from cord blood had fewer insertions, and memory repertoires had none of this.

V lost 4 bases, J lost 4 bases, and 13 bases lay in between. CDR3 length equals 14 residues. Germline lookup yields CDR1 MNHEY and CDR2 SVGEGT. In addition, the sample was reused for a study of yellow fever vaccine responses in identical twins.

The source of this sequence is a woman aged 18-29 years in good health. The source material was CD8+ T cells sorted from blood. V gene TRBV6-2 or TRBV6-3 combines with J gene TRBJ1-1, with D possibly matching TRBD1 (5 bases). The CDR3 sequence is CASSLYRLFTEAFF. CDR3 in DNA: TGTGCCAGCAGTTTATACAGGTTGTTCACTGAAGCTTTCTTT.